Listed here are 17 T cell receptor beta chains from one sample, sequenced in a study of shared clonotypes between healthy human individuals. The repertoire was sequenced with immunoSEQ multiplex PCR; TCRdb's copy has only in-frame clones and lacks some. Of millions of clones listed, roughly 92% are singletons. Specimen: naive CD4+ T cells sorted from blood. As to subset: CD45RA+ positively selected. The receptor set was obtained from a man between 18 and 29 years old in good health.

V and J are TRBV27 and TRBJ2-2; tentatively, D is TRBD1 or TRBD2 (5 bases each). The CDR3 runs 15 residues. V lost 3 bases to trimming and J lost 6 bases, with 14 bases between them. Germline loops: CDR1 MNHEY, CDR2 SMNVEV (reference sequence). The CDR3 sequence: CASSFVTRGAGELFF. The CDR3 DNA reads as TGTGCCAGCAGTTTTGTAACTAGAGGGGCCGGGGAGCTGTTTTTT.

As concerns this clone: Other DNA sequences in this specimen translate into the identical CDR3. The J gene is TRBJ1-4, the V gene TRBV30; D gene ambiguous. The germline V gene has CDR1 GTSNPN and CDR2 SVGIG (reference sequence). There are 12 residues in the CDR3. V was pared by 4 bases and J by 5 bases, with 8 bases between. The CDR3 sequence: CAWMPGNEKLFF. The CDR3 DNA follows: TGTGCCTGGATGCCCGGGAATGAAAAACTGTTTTTT.

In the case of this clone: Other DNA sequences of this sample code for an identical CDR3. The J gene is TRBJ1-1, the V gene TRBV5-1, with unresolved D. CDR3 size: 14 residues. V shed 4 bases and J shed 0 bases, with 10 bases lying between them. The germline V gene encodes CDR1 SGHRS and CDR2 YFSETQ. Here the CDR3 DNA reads TGCGCCAGCAGCCCGGACCGCTTGAACACTGAAGCTTTCTTT. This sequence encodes CASSPDRLNTEAFF.

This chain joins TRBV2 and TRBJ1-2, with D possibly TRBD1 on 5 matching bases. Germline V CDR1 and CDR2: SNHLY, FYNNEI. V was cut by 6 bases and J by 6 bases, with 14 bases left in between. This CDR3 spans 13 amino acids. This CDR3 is CASSRTEGNGYTF. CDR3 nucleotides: TGTGCCAGCAGCCGAACAGAGGGGAATGGCTACACCTTC.

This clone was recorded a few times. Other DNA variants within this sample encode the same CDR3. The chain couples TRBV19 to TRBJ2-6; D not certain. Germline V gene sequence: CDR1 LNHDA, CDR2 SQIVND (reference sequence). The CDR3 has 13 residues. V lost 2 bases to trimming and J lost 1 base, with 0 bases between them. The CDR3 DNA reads TGTGCCAGTAGTATATCTGGGGCCAACGTCCTGACTTTC. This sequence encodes CASSISGANVLTF.

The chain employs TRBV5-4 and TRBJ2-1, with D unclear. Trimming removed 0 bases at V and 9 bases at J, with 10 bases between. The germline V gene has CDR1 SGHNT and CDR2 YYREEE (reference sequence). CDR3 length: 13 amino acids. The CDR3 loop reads CASSLGVHLEQFF. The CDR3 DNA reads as TGTGCCAGCAGCTTGGGGGTTCATCTTGAGCAGTTCTTC.

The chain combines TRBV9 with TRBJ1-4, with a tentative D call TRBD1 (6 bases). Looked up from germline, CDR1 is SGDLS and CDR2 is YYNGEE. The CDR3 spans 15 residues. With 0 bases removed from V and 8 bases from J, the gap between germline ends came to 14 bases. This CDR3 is CASSVGRGAQEKLFF. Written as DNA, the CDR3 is TGTGCCAGCAGCGTAGGTCGGGGGGCCCAGGAAAAACTGTTTTTT.

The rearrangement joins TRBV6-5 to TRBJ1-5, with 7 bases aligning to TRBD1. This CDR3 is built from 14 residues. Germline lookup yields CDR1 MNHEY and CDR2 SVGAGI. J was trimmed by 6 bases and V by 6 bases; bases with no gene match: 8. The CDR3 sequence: CASSLGGLSQPQHF. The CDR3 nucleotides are TGTGCCAGCAGCCTAGGGGGCTTGAGTCAGCCCCAGCATTTT.

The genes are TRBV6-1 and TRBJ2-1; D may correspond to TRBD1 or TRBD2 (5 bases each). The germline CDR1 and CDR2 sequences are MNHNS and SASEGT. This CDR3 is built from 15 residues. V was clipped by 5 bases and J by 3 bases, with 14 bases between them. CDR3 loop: CASSPGTQGYNEQFF. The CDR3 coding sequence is TGTGCCAGCAGTCCCGGGACGCAGGGCTACAATGAGCAGTTCTTC.

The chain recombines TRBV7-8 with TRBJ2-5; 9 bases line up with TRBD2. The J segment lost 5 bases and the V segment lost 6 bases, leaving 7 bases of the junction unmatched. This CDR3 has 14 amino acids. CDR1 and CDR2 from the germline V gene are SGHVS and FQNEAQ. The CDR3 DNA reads TGTGCCAGCAGGTGGCGGGAGGGCAGTGAGACCCAGTACTTC. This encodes CASRWREGSETQYF.

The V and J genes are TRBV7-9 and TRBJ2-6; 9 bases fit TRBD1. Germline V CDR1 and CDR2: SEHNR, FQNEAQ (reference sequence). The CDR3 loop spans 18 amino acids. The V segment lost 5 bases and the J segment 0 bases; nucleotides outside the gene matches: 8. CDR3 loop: CASSGQGTGSSGANVLTF. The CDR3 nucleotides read TGTGCCAGCAGCGGACAGGGGACAGGGAGCTCTGGGGCCAACGTCCTGACTTTC.

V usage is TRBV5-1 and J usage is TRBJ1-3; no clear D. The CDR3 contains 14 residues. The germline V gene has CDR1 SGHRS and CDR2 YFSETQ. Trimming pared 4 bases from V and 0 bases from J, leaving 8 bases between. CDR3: CASSPDLSGNTIYF. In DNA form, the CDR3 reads TGCGCCAGCAGCCCTGACCTCTCTGGAAACACCATATATTTT.

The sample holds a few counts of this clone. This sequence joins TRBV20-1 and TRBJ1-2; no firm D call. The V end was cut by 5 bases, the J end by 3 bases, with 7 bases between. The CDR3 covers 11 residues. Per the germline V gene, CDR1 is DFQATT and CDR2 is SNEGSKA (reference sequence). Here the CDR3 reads CSAPGYYGYTF. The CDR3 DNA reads TGCAGTGCTCCTGGCTACTATGGCTACACCTTC.

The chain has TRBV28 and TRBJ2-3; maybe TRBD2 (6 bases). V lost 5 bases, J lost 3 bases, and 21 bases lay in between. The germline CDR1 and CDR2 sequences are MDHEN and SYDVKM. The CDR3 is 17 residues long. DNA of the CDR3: TGTGCCAGCAGTCCCCAGCCTGGAGGGAAAAGGACAGATACGCAGTATTTT. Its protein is CASSPQPGGKRTDTQYF.

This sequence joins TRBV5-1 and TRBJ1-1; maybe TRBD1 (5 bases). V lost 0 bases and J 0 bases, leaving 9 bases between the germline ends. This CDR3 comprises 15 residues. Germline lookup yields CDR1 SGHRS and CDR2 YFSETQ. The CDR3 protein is CASSLATGMNTEAFF. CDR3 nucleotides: TGCGCCAGCAGCTTGGCCACAGGCATGAACACTGAAGCTTTCTTT.

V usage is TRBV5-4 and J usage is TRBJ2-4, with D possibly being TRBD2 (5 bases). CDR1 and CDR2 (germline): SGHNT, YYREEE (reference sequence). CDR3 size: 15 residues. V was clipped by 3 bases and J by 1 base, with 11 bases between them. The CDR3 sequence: CASSSPGTAKNIQYF. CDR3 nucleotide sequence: TGTGCCAGCAGCTCCCCGGGAACGGCCAAAAACATTCAGTACTTC.

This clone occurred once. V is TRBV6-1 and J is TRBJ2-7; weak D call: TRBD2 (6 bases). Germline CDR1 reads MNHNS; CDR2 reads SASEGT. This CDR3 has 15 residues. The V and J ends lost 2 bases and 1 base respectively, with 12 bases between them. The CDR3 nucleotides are TGTGCCAGCAGTGAAAGCGGGCTGGTATCCTACGAGCAGTACTTC. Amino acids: CASSESGLVSYEQYF.